This T cell receptor beta chain was sequenced during a study of T cell responses to AZD1222 COVID-19 vaccine. Background on the study: Whether given at about 4 or about 12 weeks, second doses were pooled. Findings and limits, study-wide: The reported proportion of spike-specific TCRs targeting unmutated variant regions was nearly half. Donors were mostly white British, more females; clonal diversity possibly underestimated.

Repertoires were generated with immunoSEQ multiplex PCR, while TCRdb's copy carries only in-frame clones and drops some. Here the sample spans approximately 110,000 clones, roughly 90% being singletons. To note about this clone: As yet, its antigen is unknown.

The sequence was obtained from an adult in good health. Sequences were derived from peripheral blood, sampled on day 0 of AZD1222 vaccination.

This CDR3 reads CASSWGPRSNEKLFF. CDR3 nucleotide sequence: TGTGCCAGCAGTTGGGGCCCTAGGTCGAATGAAAAACTGTTTTTT. This sequence joins TRBV28 and TRBJ1-4; D may be TRBD1 (5 bases). Germline CDR1 MDHEN, CDR2 SYDVKM. This CDR3 has 15 amino acids. V gave up 4 bases and J gave up 5 bases, with 14 bases separating them.